The clone carrying this T cell receptor (beta chain) was seen a handful of times. Its antigen remains unidentified. The sample originates from a study of cytomegalovirus exposure and HLA in healthy donors. It was with 60 Vbeta and 13 Jbeta primers that the PCR ran. Profiled with immunoSEQ multiplex PCR; TCRdb holds only in-frame clones, not every one. Of tens of thousands of clones listed, around three fifths are singletons. V lost 0 bases and J 6 bases, leaving 11 bases between the germline ends. Germline assignment: CDR1 LGHNA and CDR2 YSLEER. The CDR3 has 14 residues. Study results and limitations: It was fewer than 200 TCR beta chains that were listed as cytomegalovirus-associated. Previous analysis showed most TCR beta V segments were productive about 87% or about 30% of the time.

This receptor was taken from a man between 45 and 60 years old in good health and CMV-seropositive. This chain joins TRBV4-3 and TRBJ1-1; weak D call: TRBD1 (5 bases). Input material: PBMCs. DNA for the CDR3: TGCGCCAGCAGCCAAGATACAGGTGGCGCTGAAGCTTTCTTT. Amino acid sequence: CASSQDTGGAEAFF.